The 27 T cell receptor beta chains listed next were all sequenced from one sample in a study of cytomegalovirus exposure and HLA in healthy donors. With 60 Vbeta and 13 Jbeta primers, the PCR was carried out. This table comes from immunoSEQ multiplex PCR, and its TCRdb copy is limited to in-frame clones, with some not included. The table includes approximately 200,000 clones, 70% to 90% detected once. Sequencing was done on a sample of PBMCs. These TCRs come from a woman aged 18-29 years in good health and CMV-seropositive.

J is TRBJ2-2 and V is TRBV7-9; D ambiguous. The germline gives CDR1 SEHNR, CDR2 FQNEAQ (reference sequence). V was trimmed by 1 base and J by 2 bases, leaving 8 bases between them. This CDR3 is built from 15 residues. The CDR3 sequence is CASSLGHLNTGELFF. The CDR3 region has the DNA TGTGCCAGCAGCTTAGGACACCTTAACACCGGGGAGCTGTTTTTT.

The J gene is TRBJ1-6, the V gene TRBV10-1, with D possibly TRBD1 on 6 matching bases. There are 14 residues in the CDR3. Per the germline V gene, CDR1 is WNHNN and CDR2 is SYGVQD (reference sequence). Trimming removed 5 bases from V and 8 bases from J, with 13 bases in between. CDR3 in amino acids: CASSRTDKDSPLHF. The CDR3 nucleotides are TGCGCCAGCAGTAGGACAGATAAGGATTCACCCCTCCACTTT.

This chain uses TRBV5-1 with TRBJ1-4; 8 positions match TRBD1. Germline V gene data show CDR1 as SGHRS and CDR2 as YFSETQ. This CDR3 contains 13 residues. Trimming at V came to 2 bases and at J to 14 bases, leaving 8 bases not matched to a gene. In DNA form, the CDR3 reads TGCGCCAGCAGCTTAGATCCCGACAGGGGTCTGTTTTTT. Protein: CASSLDPDRGLFF.

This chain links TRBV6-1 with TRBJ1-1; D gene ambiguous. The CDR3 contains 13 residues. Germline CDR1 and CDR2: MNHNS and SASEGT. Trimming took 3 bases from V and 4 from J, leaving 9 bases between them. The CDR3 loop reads CASSDSFSTEAFF. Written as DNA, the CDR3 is TGTGCCAGCAGTGACTCTTTCAGCACTGAAGCTTTCTTT.

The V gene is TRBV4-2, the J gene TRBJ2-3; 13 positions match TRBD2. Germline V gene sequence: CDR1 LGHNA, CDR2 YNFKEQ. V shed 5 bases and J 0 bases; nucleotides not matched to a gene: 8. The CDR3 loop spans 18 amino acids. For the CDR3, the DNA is TGTGCCAGCAGCGCAAGATCGGGACTAGCGGGGAGCACAGATACGCAGTATTTT. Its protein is CASSARSGLAGSTDTQYF.

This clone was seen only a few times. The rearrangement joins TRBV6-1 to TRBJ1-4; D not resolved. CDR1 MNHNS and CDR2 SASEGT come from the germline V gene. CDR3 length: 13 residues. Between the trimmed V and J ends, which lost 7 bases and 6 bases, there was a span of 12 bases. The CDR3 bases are TGTGCCAGCATGGAGTTGGTAGATGAAAAACTGTTTTTT. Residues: CASMELVDEKLFF.

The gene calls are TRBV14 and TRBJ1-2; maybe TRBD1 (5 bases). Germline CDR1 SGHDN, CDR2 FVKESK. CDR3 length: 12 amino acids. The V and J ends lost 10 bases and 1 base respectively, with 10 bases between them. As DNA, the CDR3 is TGTGCCACGACGACAGATAACTATGGCTACACCTTC. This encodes CATTTDNYGYTF.

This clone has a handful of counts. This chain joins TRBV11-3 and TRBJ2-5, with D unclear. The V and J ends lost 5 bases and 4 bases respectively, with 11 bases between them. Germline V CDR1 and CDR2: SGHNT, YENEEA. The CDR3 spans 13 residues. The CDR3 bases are TGTGCCAGCAGCCCATATCGCGCAGAGACCCAGTACTTC. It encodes CASSPYRAETQYF. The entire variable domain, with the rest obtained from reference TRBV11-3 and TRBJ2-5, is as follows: EAGVVQSPRYKIIEKKQPVAFWCNPISGHNTLYWYLQNLGQGPELLIRYENEEAVDDSQLPKDRFSAERLKGVDSTLKIQPAELGDSAVYLCASSPYRAETQYFGPGTRLLVL.

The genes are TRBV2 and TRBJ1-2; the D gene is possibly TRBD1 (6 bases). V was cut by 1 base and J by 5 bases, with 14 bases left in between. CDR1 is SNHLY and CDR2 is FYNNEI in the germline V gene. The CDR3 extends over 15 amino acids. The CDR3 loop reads CASSEGGGWGYGYTF. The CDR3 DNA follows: TGTGCCAGCAGTGAAGGCGGGGGCTGGGGTTATGGCTACACCTTC. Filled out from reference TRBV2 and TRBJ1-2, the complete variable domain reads EPEVTQTPSHQVTQMGQEVILRCVPISNHLYFYWYRQILGQKVEFLVSFYNNEISEKSEIFDDQFSVERPDGSNFTLKIRSTKLEDSAMYFCASSEGGGWGYGYTFGSGTRLTVV.

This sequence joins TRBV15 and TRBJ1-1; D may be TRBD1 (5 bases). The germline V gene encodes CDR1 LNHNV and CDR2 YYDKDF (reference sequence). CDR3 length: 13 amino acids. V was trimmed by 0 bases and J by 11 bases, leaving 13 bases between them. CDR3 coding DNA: TGTGCCACCAGCAGAGATTGGGCAGGGAAGGCTTTCTTT. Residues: CATSRDWAGKAFF.

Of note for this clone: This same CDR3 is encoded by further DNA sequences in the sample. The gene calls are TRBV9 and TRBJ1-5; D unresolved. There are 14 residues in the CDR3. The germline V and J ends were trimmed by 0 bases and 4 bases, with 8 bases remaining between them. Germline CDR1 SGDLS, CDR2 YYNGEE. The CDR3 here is CASSVGGGNQPQHF. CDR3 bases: TGTGCCAGCAGCGTAGGGGGAGGGAATCAGCCCCAGCATTTT. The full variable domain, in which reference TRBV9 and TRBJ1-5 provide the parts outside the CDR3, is DSGVTQTPKHLITATGQRVTLRCSPRSGDLSVYWYQQSLDQGLQFLIQYYNGEERAKGNILERFSAQQFPDLHSELNLSSLELGDSALYFCASSVGGGNQPQHFGDGTRLSIL.

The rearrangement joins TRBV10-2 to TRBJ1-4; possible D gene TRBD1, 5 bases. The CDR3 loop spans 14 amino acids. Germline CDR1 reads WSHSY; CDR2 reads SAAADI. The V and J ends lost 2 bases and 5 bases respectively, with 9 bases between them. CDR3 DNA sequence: TGCGCCAGCAGTGAGCCAGGGATGAATGAAAAACTGTTTTTT. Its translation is CASSEPGMNEKLFF.

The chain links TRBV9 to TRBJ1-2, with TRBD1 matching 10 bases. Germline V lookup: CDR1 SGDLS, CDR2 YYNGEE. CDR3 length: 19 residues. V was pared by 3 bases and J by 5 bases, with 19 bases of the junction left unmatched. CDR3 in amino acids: CASSGNSRDRGQLLYGYTF. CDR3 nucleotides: TGTGCCAGCAGCGGAAACTCCCGGGACAGGGGACAACTCTTATATGGCTACACCTTC.

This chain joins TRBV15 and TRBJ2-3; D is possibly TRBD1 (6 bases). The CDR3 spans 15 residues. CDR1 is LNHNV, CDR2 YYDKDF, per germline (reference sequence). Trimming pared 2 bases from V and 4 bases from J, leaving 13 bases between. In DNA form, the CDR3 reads TGTGCCACCAGCAGAAAGGACAGTTTGCCAGATACGCAGTATTTT. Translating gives CATSRKDSLPDTQYF.

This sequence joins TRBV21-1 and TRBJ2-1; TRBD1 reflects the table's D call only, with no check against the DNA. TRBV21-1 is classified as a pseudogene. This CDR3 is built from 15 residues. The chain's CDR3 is CASSNLQGSYNEQFF. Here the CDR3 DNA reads TGTGCCAGCAGCAACTTACAGGGCTCCTACAATGAGCAGTTCTTC.

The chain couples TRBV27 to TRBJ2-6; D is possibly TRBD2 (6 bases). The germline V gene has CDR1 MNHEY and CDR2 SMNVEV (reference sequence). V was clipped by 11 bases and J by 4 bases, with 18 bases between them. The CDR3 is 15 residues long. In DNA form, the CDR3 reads TGTGCCGCCGGGGGAGTTTCTACCGGGGCCAACGTCCTGACTTTC. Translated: CAAGGVSTGANVLTF. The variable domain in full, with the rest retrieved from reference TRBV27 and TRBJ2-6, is EAQVTQNPRYLITVTGKKLTVTCSQNMNHEYMSWYRQDPGLGLRQIYYSMNVEVTDKGDVPEGYKVSRKEKRNFPLILESPSPNQTSLYFCAAGGVSTGANVLTFGAGSRLTVL.

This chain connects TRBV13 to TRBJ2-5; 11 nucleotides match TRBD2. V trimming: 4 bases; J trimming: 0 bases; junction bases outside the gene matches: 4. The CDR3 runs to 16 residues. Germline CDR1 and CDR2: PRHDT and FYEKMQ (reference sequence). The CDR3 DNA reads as TGTGCCAGCAGCTACGGGACTAGCGGTAACCAAGAGACCCAGTACTTC. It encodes CASSYGTSGNQETQYF.

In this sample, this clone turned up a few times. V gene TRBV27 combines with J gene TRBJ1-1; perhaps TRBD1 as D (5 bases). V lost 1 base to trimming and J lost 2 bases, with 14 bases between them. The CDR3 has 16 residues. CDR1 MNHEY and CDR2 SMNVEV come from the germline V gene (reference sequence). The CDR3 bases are TGTGCCAGCAGTTTATGGTTCGGGGGGGTCAACACTGAAGCTTTCTTT. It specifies CASSLWFGGVNTEAFF.

The DNA of the CDR3 is TGTGCCAGCAGTTTATTATCCCCCACAGGTTCGGGAAACACCATATATTTT. It yields the protein CASSLLSPTGSGNTIYF. The rearrangement links TRBV27 to TRBJ1-3, with a possible D match to TRBD1 (5 bases). V lost 1 base, J lost 4 bases, and 17 bases lay in between. Per the germline V gene, CDR1 is MNHEY and CDR2 is SMNVEV (reference sequence). This CDR3 comprises 17 residues.

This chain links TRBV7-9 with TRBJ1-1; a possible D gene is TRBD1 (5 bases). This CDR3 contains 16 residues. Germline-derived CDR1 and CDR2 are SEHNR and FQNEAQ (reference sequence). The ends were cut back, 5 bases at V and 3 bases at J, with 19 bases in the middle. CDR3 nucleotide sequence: TGTGCCAGCAGCCGGGGGTCCCTCAGACAGCACACTGAAGCTTTCTTT. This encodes CASSRGSLRQHTEAFF.

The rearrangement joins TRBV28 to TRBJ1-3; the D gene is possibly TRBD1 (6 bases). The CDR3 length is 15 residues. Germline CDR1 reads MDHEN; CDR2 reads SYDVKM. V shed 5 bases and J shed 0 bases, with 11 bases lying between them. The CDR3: CASSATGFSGNTIYF. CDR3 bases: TGTGCCAGCAGTGCGACAGGTTTCTCTGGAAACACCATATATTTT.

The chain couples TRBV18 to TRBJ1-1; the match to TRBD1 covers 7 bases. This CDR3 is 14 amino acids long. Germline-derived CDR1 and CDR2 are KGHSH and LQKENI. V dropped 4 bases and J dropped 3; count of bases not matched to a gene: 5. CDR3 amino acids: CASSQQGIDTEAFF. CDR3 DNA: TGTGCCAGCTCACAACAGGGGATAGACACTGAAGCTTTCTTT.

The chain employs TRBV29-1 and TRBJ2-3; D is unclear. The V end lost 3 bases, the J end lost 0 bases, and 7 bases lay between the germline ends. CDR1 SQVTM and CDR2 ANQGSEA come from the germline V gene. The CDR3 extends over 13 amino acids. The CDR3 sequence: CSVDIRSTDTQYF. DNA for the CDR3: TGCAGCGTTGACATCCGGAGCACAGATACGCAGTATTTT.

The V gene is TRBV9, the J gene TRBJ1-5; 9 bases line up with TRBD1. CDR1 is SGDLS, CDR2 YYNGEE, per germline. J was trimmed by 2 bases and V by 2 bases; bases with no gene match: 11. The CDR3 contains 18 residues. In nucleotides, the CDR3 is TGTGCCAGCAGCGTCGGAGGACAGGGGTCTATCGGCAATCAGCCCCAGCATTTT. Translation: CASSVGGQGSIGNQPQHF.

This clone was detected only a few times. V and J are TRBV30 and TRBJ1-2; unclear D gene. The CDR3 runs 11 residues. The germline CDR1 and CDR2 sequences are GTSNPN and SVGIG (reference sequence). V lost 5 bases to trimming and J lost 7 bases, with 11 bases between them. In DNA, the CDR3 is TGTGCCTGGGTCGCAGATATTGGCTACACCTTC. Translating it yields CAWVADIGYTF.

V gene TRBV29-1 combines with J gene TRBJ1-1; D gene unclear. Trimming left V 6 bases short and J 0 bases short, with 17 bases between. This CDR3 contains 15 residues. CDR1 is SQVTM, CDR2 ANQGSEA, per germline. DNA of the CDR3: TGCAGCGTCGCAGACCTCCGGGTCCTGAACACTGAAGCTTTCTTT. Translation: CSVADLRVLNTEAFF.

CDR3 nucleotide sequence: TGCGCCAGCAGCTTATCCGGGACAGGGAACACTGAAGCTTTCTTT. Residues: CASSLSGTGNTEAFF. The V gene is TRBV5-1, the J gene TRBJ1-1, with 8 positions matching TRBD1. This CDR3 has 15 residues. V shed 2 bases, J shed 1 base, and the junction held 4 bases outside the gene matches. CDR1 and CDR2 from the germline V gene are SGHRS and YFSETQ.